The source of this TCR beta chain is a study of blood T cell repertoires in COVID-19. Overall study: The United States, Italy and Spain supplied acute and convalescent COVID-19 samples. The analysed material was cDNA or gDNA that came from T cells, B-cell-depleted T cells, or PBMCs.

J was trimmed by 5 bases and V by 3 bases; bases with no gene match: 6. This CDR3 has 15 residues. The germline V gene has CDR1 ENHRY and CDR2 SYGVKD. In the authors' methods: Amplification of reference gene primers was used by the study to estimate nucleated cell counts. The protocol was immunoSEQ multiplex PCR, while the TCRdb copy is restricted to in-frame clones and leaves out a portion. Clonal size and the V and J genes are those of that table, whereas D and trimming came from the DNA. The sample yields some 90,000 clones, 90% seen once. This chain links TRBV10-3 with TRBJ1-5; TRBD1 aligns across 8 bases. This TCR came from a woman older than 75 with active or convalescent COVID-19. The sequenced sample consisted of peripheral blood. The CDR3 here is CAISDRDRRDQPQHF. In nucleotides, the CDR3 is TGTGCCATCAGTGACCGGGACAGGAGAGATCAGCCCCAGCATTTT.